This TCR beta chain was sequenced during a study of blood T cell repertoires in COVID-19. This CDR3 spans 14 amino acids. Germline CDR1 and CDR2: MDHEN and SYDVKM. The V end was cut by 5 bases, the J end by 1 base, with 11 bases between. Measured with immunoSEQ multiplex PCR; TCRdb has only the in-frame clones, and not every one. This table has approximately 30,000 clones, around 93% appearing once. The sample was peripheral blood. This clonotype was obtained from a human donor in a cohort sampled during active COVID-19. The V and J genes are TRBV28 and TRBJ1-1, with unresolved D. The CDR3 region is CASSRVIPNTEAFF. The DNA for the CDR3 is TGTGCCAGCAGTCGGGTTATCCCGAACACTGAAGCTTTCTTT.